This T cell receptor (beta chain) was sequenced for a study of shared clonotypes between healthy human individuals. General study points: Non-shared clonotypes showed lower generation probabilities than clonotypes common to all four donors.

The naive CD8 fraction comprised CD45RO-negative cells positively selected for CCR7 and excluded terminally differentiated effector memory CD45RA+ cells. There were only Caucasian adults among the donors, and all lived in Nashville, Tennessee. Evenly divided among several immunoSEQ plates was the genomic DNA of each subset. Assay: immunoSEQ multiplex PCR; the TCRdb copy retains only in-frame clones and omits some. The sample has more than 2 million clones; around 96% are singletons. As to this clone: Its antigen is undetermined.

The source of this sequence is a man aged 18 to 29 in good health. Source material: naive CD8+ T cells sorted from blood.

The CDR3 sequence is CATGIAEAGELFF. In DNA, the CDR3 is TGTGCCACCGGAATCGCGGAAGCGGGGGAGCTGTTTTTT. V is TRBV15 and J is TRBJ2-2; unclear D gene. In germline, CDR1 is LNHNV, CDR2 YYDKDF (reference sequence). V was trimmed by 8 bases and J by 8 bases, leaving 15 bases between them. The CDR3 is made up of 13 amino acids.